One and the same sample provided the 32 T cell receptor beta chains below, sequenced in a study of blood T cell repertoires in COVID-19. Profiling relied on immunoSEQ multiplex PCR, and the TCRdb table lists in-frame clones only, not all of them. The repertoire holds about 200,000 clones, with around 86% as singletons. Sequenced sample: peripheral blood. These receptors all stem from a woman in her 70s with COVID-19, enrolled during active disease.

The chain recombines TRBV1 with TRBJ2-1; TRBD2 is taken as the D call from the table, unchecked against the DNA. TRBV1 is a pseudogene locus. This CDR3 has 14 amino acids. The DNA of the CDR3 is TGCACCAGCAGCTTCACTAGCGAGGACAATGAGCAGTTCTTC. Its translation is CTSSFTSEDNEQFF.

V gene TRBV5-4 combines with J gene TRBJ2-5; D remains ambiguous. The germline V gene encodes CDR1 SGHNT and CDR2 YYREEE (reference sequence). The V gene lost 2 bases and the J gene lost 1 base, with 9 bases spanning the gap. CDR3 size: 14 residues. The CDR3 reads CASSLKSGQETQYF. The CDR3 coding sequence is TGTGCCAGCAGCTTAAAATCCGGCCAAGAGACCCAGTACTTC. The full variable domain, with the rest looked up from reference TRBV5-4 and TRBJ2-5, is ETGVTQSPTHLIKTRGQQVTLRCSSQSGHNTVSWYQQALGQGPQFIFQYYREEENGRGNFPPRFSGLQFPNYSSELNVNALELDDSALYLCASSLKSGQETQYFGPGTRLLVL.

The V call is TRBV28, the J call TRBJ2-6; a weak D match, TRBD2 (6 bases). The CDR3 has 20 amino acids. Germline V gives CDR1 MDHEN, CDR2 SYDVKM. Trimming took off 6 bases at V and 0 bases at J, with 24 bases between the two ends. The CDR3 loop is CASSSPGWVAESSGANVLTF. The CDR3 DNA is TGTGCCAGCAGCTCACCGGGGTGGGTAGCGGAGAGCTCTGGGGCCAACGTCCTGACTTTC.

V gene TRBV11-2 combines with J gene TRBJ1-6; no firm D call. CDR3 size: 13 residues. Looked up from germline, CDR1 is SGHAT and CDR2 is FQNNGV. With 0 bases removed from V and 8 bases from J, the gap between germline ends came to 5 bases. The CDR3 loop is CASSLDPDSPLHF. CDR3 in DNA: TGTGCCAGCAGCTTAGATCCAGATTCACCCCTCCACTTT. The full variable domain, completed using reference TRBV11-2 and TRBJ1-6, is EAGVAQSPRYKIIEKRQSVAFWCNPISGHATLYWYQQILGQGPKLLIQFQNNGVVDDSQLPKDRFSAERLKGVDSTLKIQPAKLEDSAVYLCASSLDPDSPLHFGNGTRLTVT.

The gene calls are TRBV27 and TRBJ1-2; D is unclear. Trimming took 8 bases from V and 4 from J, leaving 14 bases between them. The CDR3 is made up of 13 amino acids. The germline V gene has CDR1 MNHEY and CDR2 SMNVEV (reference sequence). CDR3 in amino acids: CASHNGEGYGYTF. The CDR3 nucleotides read TGTGCCAGCCACAACGGGGAGGGCTATGGCTACACCTTC.

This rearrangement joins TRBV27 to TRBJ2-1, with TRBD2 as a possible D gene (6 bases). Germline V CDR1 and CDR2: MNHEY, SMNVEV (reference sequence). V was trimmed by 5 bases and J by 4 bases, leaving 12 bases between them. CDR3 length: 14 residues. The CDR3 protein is CASSRDWAYNEQFF. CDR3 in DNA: TGTGCCAGCAGTCGGGACTGGGCTTACAATGAGCAGTTCTTC.

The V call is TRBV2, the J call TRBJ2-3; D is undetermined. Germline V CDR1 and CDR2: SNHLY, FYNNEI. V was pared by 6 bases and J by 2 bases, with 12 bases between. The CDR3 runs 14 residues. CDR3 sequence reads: CASRVQRSTDTQYF. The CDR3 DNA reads TGTGCCAGCAGAGTCCAGCGATCCACAGATACGCAGTATTTT.

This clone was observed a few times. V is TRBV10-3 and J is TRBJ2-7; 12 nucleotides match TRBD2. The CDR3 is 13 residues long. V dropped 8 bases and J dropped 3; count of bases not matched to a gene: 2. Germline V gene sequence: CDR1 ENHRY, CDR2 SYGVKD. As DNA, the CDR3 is TGTGCCATCGGACTAGCGGGAAACTACGAGCAGTACTTC. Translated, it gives CAIGLAGNYEQYF.

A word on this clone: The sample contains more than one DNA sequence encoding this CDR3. As DNA, the CDR3 is TGCGCCAGCAGCTCTCAGGGTGGGAACACTGAAGCTTTCTTT. It encodes CASSSQGGNTEAFF. V usage is TRBV5-1 and J usage is TRBJ1-1; D possibly corresponds to TRBD1 (5 bases). The germline V gene encodes CDR1 SGHRS and CDR2 YFSETQ. The CDR3 runs to 14 residues. V was trimmed by 3 bases and J by 1 base, leaving 10 bases between them.

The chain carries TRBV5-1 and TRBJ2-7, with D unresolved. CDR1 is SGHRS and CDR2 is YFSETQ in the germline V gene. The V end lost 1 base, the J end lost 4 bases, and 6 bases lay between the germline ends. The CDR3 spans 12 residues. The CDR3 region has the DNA TGCGCCAGCAGCTTGCGAGAATACGAGCAGTACTTC. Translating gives CASSLREYEQYF.

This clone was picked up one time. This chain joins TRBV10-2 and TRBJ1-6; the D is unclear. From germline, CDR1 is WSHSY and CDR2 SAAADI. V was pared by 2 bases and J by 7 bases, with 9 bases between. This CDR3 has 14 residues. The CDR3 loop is CASSETQRNSPLHF. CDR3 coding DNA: TGCGCCAGCAGTGAGACACAGAGAAATTCACCCCTCCACTTT.

CDR3 in amino acids: CASSASSGTYNEQFF. The CDR3 DNA reads TGTGCCAGCAGCGCTTCTAGCGGGACTTACAATGAGCAGTTCTTC. The chain is built from TRBV9 and TRBJ2-1; 9 nucleotides match TRBD2. CDR1 and CDR2 (germline): SGDLS, YYNGEE. Trimming removed 3 bases from V and 4 bases from J; junction bases left unmatched: 5. The CDR3 sequence is 15 residues long.

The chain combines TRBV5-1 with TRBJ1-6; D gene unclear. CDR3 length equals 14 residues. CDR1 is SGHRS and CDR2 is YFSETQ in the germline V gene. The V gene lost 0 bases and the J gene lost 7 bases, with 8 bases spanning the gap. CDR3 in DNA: TGCGCCAGCAGCTTGGACACCGGGAATTCACCCCTCCACTTT. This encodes CASSLDTGNSPLHF.

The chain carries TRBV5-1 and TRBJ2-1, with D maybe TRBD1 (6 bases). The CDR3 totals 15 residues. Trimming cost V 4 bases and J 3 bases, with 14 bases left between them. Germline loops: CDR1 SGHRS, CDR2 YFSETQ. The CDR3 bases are TGCGCCAGCAGCGGGGGCAGGGACCTCTACAATGAGCAGTTCTTC. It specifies CASSGGRDLYNEQFF.

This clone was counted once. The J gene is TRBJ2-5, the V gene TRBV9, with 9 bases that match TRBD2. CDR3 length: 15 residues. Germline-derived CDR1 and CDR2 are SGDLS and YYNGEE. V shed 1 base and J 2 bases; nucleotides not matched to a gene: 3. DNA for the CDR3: TGTGCCAGCAGCGTACTAGCGGGACTACAAGAGACCCAGTACTTC. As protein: CASSVLAGLQETQYF.

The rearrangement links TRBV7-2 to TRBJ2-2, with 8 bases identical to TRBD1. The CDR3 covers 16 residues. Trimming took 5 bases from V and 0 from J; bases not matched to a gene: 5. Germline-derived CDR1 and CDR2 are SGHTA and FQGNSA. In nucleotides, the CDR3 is TGTGCCAGCAGCCGTCGGGGACAGGCGAACACCGGGGAGCTGTTTTTT. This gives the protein CASSRRGQANTGELFF. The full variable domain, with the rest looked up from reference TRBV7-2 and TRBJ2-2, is GAGVSQSPSNKVTEKGKDVELRCDPISGHTALYWYRQSLGQGLEFLIYFQGNSAPDKSGLPSDRFSAERTGGSVSTLTIQRTQQEDSAVYLCASSRRGQANTGELFFGEGSRLTVL.

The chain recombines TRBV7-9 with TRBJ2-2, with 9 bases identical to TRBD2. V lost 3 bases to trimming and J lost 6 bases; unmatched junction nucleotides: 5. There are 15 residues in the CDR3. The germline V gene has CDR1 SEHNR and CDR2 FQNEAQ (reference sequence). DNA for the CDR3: TGTGCCAGCAGCTTTAGCGGGAGAATCGCCGGGGAGCTGTTTTTT. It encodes CASSFSGRIAGELFF.

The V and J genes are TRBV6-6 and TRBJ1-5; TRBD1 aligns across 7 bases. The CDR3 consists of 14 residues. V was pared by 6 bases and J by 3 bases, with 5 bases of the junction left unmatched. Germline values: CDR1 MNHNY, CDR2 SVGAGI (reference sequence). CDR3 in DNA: TGTGCCAGCAGCCCGGACAGGCACAATCAGCCCCAGCATTTT. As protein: CASSPDRHNQPQHF.

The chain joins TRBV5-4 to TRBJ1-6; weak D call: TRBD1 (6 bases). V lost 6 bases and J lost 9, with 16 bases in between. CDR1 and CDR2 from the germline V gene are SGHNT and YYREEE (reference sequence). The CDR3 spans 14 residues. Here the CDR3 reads CASTSEGGISPLHF. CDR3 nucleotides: TGTGCCAGCACCTCTGAGGGGGGGATTTCACCCCTCCACTTT.

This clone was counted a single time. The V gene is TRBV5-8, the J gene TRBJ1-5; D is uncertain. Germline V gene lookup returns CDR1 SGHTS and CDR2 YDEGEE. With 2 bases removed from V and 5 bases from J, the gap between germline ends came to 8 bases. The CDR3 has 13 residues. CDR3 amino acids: CASSFSRDQPQHF. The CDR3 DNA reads TGTGCCAGCAGCTTTTCCCGAGATCAGCCCCAGCATTTT.

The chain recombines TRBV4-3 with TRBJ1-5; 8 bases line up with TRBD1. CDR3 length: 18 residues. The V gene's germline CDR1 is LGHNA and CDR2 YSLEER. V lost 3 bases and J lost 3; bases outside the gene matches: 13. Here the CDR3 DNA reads TGCGCCAGCAGCCAGTCCGTGGGCGGACAGGGTTCCAATCAGCCCCAGCATTTT. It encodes CASSQSVGGQGSNQPQHF.

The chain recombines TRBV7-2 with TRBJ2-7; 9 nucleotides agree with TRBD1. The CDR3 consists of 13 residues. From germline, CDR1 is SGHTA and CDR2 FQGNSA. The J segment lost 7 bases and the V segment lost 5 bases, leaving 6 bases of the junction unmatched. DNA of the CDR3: TGTGCCAGCAGCATTACAGGGGGCGGGGAGCAGTACTTC. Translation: CASSITGGGEQYF.

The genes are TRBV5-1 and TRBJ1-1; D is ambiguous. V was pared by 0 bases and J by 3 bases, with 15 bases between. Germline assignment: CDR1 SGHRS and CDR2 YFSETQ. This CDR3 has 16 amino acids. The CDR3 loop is CASSLADSHQDTEAFF. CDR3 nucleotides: TGCGCCAGCAGCTTGGCGGATTCCCATCAGGACACTGAAGCTTTCTTT.

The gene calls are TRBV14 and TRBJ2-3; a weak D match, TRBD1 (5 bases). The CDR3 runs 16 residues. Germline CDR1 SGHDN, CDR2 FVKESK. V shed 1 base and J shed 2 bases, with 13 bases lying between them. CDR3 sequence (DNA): TGTGCCAGCAGCCAAGGACAGAGTTTTTTCACAGATACGCAGTATTTT. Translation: CASSQGQSFFTDTQYF.

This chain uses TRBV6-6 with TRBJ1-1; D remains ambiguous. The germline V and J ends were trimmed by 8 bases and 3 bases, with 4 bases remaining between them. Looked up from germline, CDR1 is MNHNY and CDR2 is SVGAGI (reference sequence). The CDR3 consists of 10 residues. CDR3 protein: CASADTEAFF. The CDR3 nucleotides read TGTGCCAGCGCAGACACTGAAGCTTTCTTT.

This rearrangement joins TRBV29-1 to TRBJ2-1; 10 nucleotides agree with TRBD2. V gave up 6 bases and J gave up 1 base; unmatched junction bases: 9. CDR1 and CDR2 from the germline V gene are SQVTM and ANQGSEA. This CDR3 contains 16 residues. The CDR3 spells CSVSASGRGSYNEQFF. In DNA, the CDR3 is TGCAGCGTGTCGGCTAGCGGGAGAGGGTCCTACAATGAGCAGTTCTTC.

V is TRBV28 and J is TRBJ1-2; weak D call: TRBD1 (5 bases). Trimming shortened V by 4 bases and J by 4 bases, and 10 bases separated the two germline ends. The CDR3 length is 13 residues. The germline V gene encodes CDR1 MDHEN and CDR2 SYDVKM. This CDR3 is CASSSQGFYGYTF. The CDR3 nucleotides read TGTGCCAGCAGTTCCCAGGGATTCTATGGCTACACCTTC.

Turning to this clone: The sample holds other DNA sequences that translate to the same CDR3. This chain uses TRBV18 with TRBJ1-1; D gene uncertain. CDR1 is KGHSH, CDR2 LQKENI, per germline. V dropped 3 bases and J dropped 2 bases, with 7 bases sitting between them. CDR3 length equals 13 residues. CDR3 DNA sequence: TGTGCCAGCTCACCGGGCCCCAACACTGAAGCTTTCTTT. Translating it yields CASSPGPNTEAFF.

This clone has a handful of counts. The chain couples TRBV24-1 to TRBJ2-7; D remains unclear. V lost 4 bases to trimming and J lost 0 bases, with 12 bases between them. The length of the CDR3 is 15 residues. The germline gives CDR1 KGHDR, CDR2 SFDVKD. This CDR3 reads CATSDPRVSSYEQYF. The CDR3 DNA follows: TGTGCCACCAGTGACCCCCGGGTGAGCTCCTACGAGCAGTACTTC.

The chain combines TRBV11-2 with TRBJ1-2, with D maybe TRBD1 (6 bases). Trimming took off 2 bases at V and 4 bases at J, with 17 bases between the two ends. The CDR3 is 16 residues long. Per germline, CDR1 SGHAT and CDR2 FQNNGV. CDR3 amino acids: CASSLTGQGNSYGYTF. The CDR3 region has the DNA TGTGCCAGCAGCTTAACCGGCCAGGGGAACTCCTATGGCTACACCTTC. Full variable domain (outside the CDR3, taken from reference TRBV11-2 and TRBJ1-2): EAGVAQSPRYKIIEKRQSVAFWCNPISGHATLYWYQQILGQGPKLLIQFQNNGVVDDSQLPKDRFSAERLKGVDSTLKIQPAKLEDSAVYLCASSLTGQGNSYGYTFGSGTRLTVV.

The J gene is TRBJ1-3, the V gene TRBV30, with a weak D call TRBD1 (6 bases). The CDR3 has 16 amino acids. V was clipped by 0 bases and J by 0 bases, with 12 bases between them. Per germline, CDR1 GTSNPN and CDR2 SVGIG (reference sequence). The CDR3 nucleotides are TGTGCCTGGAGTGTTAGACAGGCGGGCTCTGGAAACACCATATATTTT. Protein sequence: CAWSVRQAGSGNTIYF.

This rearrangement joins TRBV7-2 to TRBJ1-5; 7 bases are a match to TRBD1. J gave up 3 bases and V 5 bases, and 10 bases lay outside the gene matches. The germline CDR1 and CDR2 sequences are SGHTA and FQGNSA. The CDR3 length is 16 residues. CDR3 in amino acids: CASSPRSGQANQPQHF. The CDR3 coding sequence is TGTGCCAGCAGCCCCCGTTCAGGACAGGCCAATCAGCCCCAGCATTTT.